This TCR beta chain was observed in a study of beta chain features in type 1 diabetes (dated by TCRdb to the late 2010s). Regarding the research as a whole: Patients and healthy donors did not differ in mean age, gender distribution, total cell number or subset yield. A total of some 110 million sorted cells were examined across all samples, and a strong correlation was observed between cell number per subset and RNA yield. The study compared TCRB repertoires of sorted circulating CD4+ T cell subsets between recently diagnosed type 1 diabetes patients and matched healthy donors. Regulatory and stem cell-like memory subsets were obtained from only 8 patients and roughly 8 healthy donors, while naive and central memory subsets were obtained from all 30 or so donors.

The germline V gene (reference sequence) sets CDR1 to SEHNR and CDR2 to FQNEAQ. V is pruned by 3 bases and J by 6 bases, leaving 5 bases of the junction without a gene match. The cysteine opens and the phenylalanine closes a CDR3 of 14 amino acids. The entry retains the CDR3 DNA only, 42 bases that are in frame from base 1. In the case of this clone: Its antigen remains unidentified. No base quality information exists; no much larger clone differs at one position.

What the authors observed across the whole study: Type 1 diabetes patients showed a moderate but significant shortening of TCRB CDR3 length in all four CD4+ subsets. At VDJ recombination sites, type 1 diabetes patients had fewer insertions and more deleted nucleotides, which implies abnormalities in thymic rearrangement. Naive, central memory and regulatory TCRB repertoires appeared to be more alike among patients than among healthy donors. PCR might favor shorter templates, but patient and control samples were amplified and corrected together, so any skew would affect both groups equally. Because small numbers of individuals were included in the HLA sub-analyses, any influence of HLA type on TCRB rearrangement was left unresolved. Because cDNA was sequenced instead of genomic DNA, highly expressing activated cells could be over-represented, though the groups showed no difference in activation or CD3 levels.

Each donor gave one peripheral blood draw, roughly 0.11 L on average, collected into heparinised tubes. Naive, central memory, regulatory and stem cell-like memory CD4+ T cells were sorted on a BD FACSAria II using a panel including CD45RO, CCR7, CD25, CD127, CD95 and CD27. A purity above 95% was achieved for all sorted populations. PBMCs were separated immediately by Lymphoprep density gradient centrifugation and were stained directly, without being cultured. Samples were stained and sorted in pairs, with one healthy donor and one patient per experiment, so that batch effects were minimized. The High Capacity cDNA Reverse Transcription Kit was used to reverse transcribe all of the isolated RNA, meaning that expressed TCRB transcripts were what got sequenced. Deep immunoSEQ sequencing was performed on naive, central memory and regulatory T cell samples, with an average of around 3.4 million total reads per sample. Sorted cells were lysed in RLT buffer, and RNA was extracted using DNase-treated RNeasy Micro or Mini kits according to cell number. To prevent cross-contamination, every cell subset was processed on its own, while patient and healthy donor samples were processed together. TCRB sequences were amplified from cDNA with the immunoSEQ multiplex PCR, producing 87-bp fragments spanning the CDR3 region. Sequencing of the amplicons was done on the Illumina HiSeq platform. Processing in the source paper ran as follows. PCR bias was corrected computationally using synthetic template baselines, and reads within Hamming distance 2 were collapsed, with unmergeable singletons discarded. Reads were aligned against IMGT to assign V, D and J genes, CDR3 length and insertions or deletions at six rearrangement sites. Within each subset, clonotype counts were normalized to sorted cell number, after which true diversity and Gini coefficients were computed with the tcR R package. The overlap coefficient, calculated on TCRB nucleotide sequences, was used to quantify repertoire sharing. Out-of-frame TCRB sequences from naive cells were analyzed to stand in for the pre-selection repertoire. TCRdb's version of the immuneACCESS table is confined to in-frame rearrangements and falls short of the full clone set. An unresolved V gene accounts for under half of the shortfall where checked; the remainder is of unknown origin. The DNA was the basis for D and trimming; V, J and clone size are from that table. The table for this sample lists 350,000 to 450,000 clones; approximately 15% of them were counted only once. About 0.04% of the sample belongs to the ten largest clones.

Recombination joined TRBV7-9 with TRBJ1-1; TRBD1 lines up with 9 middle nucleotides. The source is a man aged 25 to 40 in good health. The sequenced sample was naive CD4+ T cells from blood. The cell subset or site label on this specimen signifies: true naive CD4+ T cells. The CDR3 in this case is CASSFGGQGAEAFF. The DNA reads TGTGCCAGCAGCTTCGGGGGACAGGGCGCTGAAGCTTTCTTT.